The entry that follows covers one T cell receptor beta chain sequence. This record belongs to a study of blood T cells in healthy people across ages. Germline V gives CDR1 MGHRA, CDR2 YSYEKL. The length of the CDR3 is 15 residues. V shed 2 bases and J 4 bases; nucleotides not matched to a gene: 5. Primers used in a second PCR of about 7 to 12 cycles were a sample-barcoded 5' primer and a J-beta primer mix. TCRdb passed the 5' RACE reads through MiXCR, listing each CDR3 protein once. The sample carries approximately 1.5 million distinct CDR3 sequences, around 36% recorded once. The sequenced sample was blood. This clonotype was obtained from a woman in her twenties or thirties in good health. The chain carries TRBV4-1 and TRBJ2-5; TRBD2 matches at 9 bases. CDR3 nucleotide sequence: TGCGCCAGCAGCCAACGGCTAGCGGGGACAGAGACCCAGTACTTC. Protein sequence: CASSQRLAGTETQYF.